A selection of T cell receptor beta chains follows, all from one sample in a study of beta chain features in type 1 diabetes. Assay: immunoSEQ multiplex PCR; the TCRdb copy retains only in-frame clones and omits some. Counted here are about 360,000 clones, 10% to 15% occurring once; the ten biggest clones make up roughly 0.015%. Material for sequencing was naive CD4+ T cells from blood. These receptors were obtained from a man aged 18 to 30 in good health. CDR3s include the opening cysteine and the closing phenylalanine or tryptophan. Each record gives: clone size, D gene, J gene, V gene, CDR3 protein, CDR3 DNA. The D gene is left open where the match is weak. A row's size may be missing; if present it is once, few, many or a size class.

clone_size: -
d_call: -
j_call: TRBJ2-3
v_call: TRBV4-2
cdr3_aa: CASSQVASLLNTQYF
cdr3_nt: TGTGCCAGCAGCCAAGTGGCTTCGTTGTTAAATACGCAGTATTTT

clone_size: -
d_call: TRBD2
j_call: TRBJ2-2
v_call: TRBV6-1
cdr3_aa: CASQGGANTGELFF
cdr3_nt: TGTGCCAGCCAGGGAGGGGCGAACACCGGGGAGCTGTTTTTT

clone_size: -
d_call: TRBD1
j_call: TRBJ2-7
v_call: TRBV30
cdr3_aa: CAWSLRGTYEQYF
cdr3_nt: TGTGCCTGGAGCCTCAGGGGGACCTACGAGCAGTACTTC

clone_size: few
d_call: -
j_call: TRBJ1-2
v_call: TRBV29-1
cdr3_aa: CSVGGGYGYTF
cdr3_nt: TGCAGCGTCGGGGGTGGTTATGGCTACACCTTC

clone_size: many
d_call: TRBD2
j_call: TRBJ2-1
v_call: TRBV4-2
cdr3_aa: CASSPWTSGKSYNEQFF
cdr3_nt: TGTGCCAGCAGCCCCTGGACTAGCGGGAAATCCTACAATGAGCAGTTCTTC

clone_size: few
d_call: -
j_call: TRBJ2-7
v_call: TRBV27
cdr3_aa: CASSPQTPTYEQYF
cdr3_nt: TGTGCCAGCAGTCCTCAGACACCAACCTACGAGCAGTACTTC

clone_size: -
d_call: -
j_call: TRBJ2-7
v_call: TRBV28
cdr3_aa: CASTTLYEQYF
cdr3_nt: TGTGCCAGCACTACCCTGTACGAGCAGTACTTC

clone_size: -
d_call: TRBD2
j_call: TRBJ2-3
v_call: TRBV7-2
cdr3_aa: CASSASGGAGYF
cdr3_nt: TGTGCCAGCAGCGCAAGCGGGGGGGCGGGGTATTTT

clone_size: -
d_call: TRBD2
j_call: TRBJ2-7
v_call: TRBV28
cdr3_aa: CASSYPQGLGSYEQYF
cdr3_nt: TGTGCCAGCAGTTATCCCCAGGGACTAGGGTCCTACGAGCAGTACTTC

clone_size: -
d_call: -
j_call: TRBJ1-2
v_call: TRBV7-2
cdr3_aa: CASSTQIGRDYGYTF
cdr3_nt: TGTGCCAGCAGCACCCAAATAGGGAGAGACTATGGCTACACCTTC

clone_size: few
d_call: -
j_call: TRBJ2-5
v_call: TRBV10-3
cdr3_aa: CAIRDREETQYF
cdr3_nt: TGTGCCATCAGGGACAGAGAAGAGACCCAGTACTTC